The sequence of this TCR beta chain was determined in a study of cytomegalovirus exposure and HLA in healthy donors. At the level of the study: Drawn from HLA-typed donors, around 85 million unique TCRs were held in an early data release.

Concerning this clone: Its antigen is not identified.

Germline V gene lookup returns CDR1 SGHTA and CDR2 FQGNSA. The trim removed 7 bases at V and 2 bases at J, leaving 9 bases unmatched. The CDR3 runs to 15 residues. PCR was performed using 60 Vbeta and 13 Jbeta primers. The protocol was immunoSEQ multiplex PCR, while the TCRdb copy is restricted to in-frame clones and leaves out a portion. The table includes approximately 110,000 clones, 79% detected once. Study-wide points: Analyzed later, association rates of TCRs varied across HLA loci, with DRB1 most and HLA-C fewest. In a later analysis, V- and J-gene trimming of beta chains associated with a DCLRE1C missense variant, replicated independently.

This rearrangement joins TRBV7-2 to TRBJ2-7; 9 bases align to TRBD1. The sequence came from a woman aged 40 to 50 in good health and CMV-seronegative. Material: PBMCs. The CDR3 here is CASTLLGTGTYEQYF. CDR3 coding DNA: TGTGCCAGCACCCTACTAGGGACAGGGACCTACGAGCAGTACTTC.